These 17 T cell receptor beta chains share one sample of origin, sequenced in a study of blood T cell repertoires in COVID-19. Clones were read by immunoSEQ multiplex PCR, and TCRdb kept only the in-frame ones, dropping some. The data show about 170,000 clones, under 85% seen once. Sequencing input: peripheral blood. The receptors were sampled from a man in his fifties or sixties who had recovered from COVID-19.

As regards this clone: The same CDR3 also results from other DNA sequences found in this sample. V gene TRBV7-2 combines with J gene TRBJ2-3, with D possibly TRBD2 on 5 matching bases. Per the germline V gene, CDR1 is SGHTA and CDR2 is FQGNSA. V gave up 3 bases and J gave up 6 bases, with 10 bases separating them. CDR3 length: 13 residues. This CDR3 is CASSFAGEDTQYF. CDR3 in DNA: TGTGCCAGCAGCTTTGCCGGGGAGGATACGCAGTATTTT.

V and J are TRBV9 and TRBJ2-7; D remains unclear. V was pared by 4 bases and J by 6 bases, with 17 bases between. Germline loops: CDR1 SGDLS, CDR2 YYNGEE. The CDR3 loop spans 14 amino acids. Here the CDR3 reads CASSPEVGRAEQYF. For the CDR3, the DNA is TGTGCCAGCAGCCCAGAGGTAGGAAGAGCCGAGCAGTACTTC. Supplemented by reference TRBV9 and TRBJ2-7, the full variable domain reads DSGVTQTPKHLITATGQRVTLRCSPRSGDLSVYWYQQSLDQGLQFLIQYYNGEERAKGNILERFSAQQFPDLHSELNLSSLELGDSALYFCASSPEVGRAEQYFGPGTRLTVT.

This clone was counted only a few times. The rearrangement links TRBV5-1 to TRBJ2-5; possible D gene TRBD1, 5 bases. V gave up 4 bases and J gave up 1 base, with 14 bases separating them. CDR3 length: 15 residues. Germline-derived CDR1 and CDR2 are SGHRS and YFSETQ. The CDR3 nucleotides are TGCGCCAGCAGCACAAGTCAGGGATTCCAAGAGACCCAGTACTTC. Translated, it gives CASSTSQGFQETQYF.

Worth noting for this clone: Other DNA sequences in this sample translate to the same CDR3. The CDR3 DNA reads as TGTGCCATAGGGAGGAACGGGGAGCTGTTTTTT. Its protein product is CAIGRNGELFF. The rearrangement uses TRBV10-3 and TRBJ2-2, with a weak D call TRBD2 (6 bases). The CDR3 loop spans 11 amino acids. Deletions cut 9 bases from V and 7 bases from J, with 9 bases between. Germline lookup yields CDR1 ENHRY and CDR2 SYGVKD.

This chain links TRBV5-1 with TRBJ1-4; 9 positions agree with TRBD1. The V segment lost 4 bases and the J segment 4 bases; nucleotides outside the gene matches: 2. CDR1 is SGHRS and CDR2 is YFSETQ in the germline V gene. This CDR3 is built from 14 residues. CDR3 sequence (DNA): TGCGCCAGCAGCCGGACAGGGGATAATGAAAAACTGTTTTTT. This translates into CASSRTGDNEKLFF.

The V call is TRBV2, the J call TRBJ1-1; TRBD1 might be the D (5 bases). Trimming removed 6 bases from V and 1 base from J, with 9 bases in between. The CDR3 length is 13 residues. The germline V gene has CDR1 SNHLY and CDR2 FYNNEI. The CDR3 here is CASSDQGNTEAFF. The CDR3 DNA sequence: TGTGCCAGCAGCGACCAGGGGAACACTGAAGCTTTCTTT.

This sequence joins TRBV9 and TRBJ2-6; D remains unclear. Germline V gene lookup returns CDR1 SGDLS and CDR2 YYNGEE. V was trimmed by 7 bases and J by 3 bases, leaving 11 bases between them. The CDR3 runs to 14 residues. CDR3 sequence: CASERLGGANVLTF. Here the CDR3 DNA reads TGTGCCAGCGAGAGGCTTGGTGGGGCCAACGTCCTGACTTTC.

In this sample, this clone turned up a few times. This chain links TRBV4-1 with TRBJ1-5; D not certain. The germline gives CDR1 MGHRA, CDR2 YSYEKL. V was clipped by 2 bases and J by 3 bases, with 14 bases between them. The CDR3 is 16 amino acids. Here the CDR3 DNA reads TGCGCCAGCAGCCAAACGCACCGCCGGTACAATCAGCCCCAGCATTTT. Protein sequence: CASSQTHRRYNQPQHF.

The DNA of the CDR3 is TGTGCCAGCAGAACGACTAGCGGGGGAGTAGAGACCCAGTACTTC. It translates to CASRTTSGGVETQYF. The chain has TRBV5-5 and TRBJ2-5; 12 nucleotides agree with TRBD2. This CDR3 is built from 15 residues. Germline CDR1 SGHKS, CDR2 YYEKEE (reference sequence). V lost 5 bases and J lost 4; bases outside the gene matches: 6.

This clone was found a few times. CDR3 coding DNA: TGTGCCAGCAGCCGAGATCAGCCCCAGCATTTT. This gives the protein CASSRDQPQHF. This chain joins TRBV3-1 (or the pseudogene TRBV3-2) and TRBJ1-5; D not resolved. Germline CDR1 reads LGHDT; CDR2 reads YNNKEL (reference sequence). The CDR3 has 11 amino acids. The V gene lost 4 bases and the J gene lost 5 bases, with 3 bases spanning the gap.

The CDR3 nucleotides are TGTGCCAGCAGCTTAAGCCTAGCGGGGGTTGGCGAGCAGTACTTC. Protein product: CASSLSLAGVGEQYF. The rearrangement uses TRBV7-3 and TRBJ2-7, with TRBD2 identical over 10 bases. CDR1 and CDR2 from the germline V gene are SGHTA and FQGTGA. The CDR3 spans 15 residues. V lost 1 base to trimming and J lost 6 bases; unmatched junction nucleotides: 6.

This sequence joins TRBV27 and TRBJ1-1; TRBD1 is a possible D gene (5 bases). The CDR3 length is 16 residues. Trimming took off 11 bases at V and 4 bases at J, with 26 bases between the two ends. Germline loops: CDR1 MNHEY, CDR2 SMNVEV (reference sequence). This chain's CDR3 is CAPPAVEGSRATEAFF. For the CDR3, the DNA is TGTGCCCCCCCAGCAGTGGAGGGGTCCCGGGCCACTGAAGCTTTCTTT.

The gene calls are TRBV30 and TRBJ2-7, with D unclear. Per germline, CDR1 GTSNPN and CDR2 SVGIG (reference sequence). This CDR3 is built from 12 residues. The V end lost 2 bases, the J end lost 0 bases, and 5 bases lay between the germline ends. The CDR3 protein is CAWSSSSYEQYF. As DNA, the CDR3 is TGTGCCTGGAGTTCCAGCTCCTACGAGCAGTACTTC.

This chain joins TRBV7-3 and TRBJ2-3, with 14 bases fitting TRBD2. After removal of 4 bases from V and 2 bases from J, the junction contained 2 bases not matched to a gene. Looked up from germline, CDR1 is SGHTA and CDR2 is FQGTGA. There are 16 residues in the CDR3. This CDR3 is CASSSGLAGVTDTQYF. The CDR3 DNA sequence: TGTGCCAGCAGCTCGGGACTAGCGGGGGTCACAGATACGCAGTATTTT.

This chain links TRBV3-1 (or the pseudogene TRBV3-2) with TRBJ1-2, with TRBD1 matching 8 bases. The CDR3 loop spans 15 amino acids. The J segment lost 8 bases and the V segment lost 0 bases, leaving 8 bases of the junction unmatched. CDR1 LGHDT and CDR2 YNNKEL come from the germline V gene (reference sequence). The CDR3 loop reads CASSQEAGGAGGYTF. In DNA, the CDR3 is TGTGCCAGCAGCCAAGAAGCAGGGGGCGCGGGAGGCTACACCTTC.

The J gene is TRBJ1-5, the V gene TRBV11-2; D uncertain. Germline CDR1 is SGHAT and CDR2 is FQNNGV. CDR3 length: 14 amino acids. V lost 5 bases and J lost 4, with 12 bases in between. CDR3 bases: TGTGCCAGCAGCGCTGACTATTTTAATCAGCCCCAGCATTTT. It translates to CASSADYFNQPQHF.

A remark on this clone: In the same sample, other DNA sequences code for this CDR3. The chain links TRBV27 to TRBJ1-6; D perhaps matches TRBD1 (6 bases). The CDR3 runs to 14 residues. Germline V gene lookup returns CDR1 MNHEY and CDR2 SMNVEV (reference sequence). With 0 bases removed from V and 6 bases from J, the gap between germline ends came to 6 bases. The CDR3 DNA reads TGTGCCAGCAGTTTATCAGGGGGTAATTCACCCCTCCACTTT. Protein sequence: CASSLSGGNSPLHF.